These 12 T cell receptor beta chains share one sample of origin, sequenced in a study of identical twins. TCRdb passed the 5' RACE reads through MiXCR, listing each CDR3 protein once. The profile shows a few hundred thousand distinct CDR3 sequences, less than 20% of them singletons. Sequences were obtained from naive T cells sorted from blood. The receptor set was obtained from a man aged 45-65 years in good health.

For this clonotype: A read error is possible here, since a much larger clone lies one base away. This chain uses TRBV4-2 with TRBJ1-5; D ambiguous. V was trimmed by 7 bases and J by 3 bases, leaving 22 bases between them. Germline CDR1 LGHNA, CDR2 YNFKEQ. This CDR3 is built from 17 residues. DNA of the CDR3: TGTGCCAGCATCCCCCAAGTCCACCAGATTTCCAATCAGCCCCAGCATTTT. Its translation is CASIPQVHQISNQPQHF.

The chain uses TRBV4-3 and TRBJ2-7; D is undetermined. The CDR3 length is 15 residues. Between the trimmed V and J ends, which lost 0 bases and 0 bases, there was a span of 9 bases. Germline V CDR1 and CDR2: LGHNA, YSLEER. The CDR3 spells CASSQDVWISYEQYF. In nucleotides, the CDR3 is TGCGCCAGCAGCCAAGATGTGTGGATCTCCTACGAGCAGTACTTC.

As for this clonotype: A much larger clone differs from this one at a single base, so this may be a read error. V and J are TRBV10-2 and TRBJ2-4; D is perhaps TRBD2 (5 bases). This CDR3 has 13 residues. Germline V gives CDR1 WSHSY, CDR2 SAAADI. In DNA form, the CDR3 reads TGTGCCAGCAGCCCCGGGACCAAAAACATTCAGTACTTC. Its protein is CASSPGTKNIQYF.

J is TRBJ2-3 and V is TRBV18, with unresolved D. Germline assignment: CDR1 KGHSH and CDR2 LQKENI. The V and J ends lost 3 bases and 6 bases respectively, with 10 bases between them. The CDR3 length is 13 residues. In nucleotides, the CDR3 is TGTGCCAGCTCACCCCAAGAGCTGGATACGCAGTATTTT. Protein sequence: CASSPQELDTQYF.

This clonotype was observed a few times. This chain joins TRBV6-2 or TRBV6-3 and TRBJ2-2, with D hard to call. The V gene's germline CDR1 is MNHEY and CDR2 SVGEGT. V was pared by 11 bases and J by 4 bases, with 8 bases between. This CDR3 is built from 11 residues. CDR3 nucleotide sequence: TGTGCCGGCACCACCACCGGGGAGCTGTTTTTT. It codes for CAGTTTGELFF.

The rearrangement links TRBV29-1 to TRBJ2-3, with a possible D match to TRBD2 (5 bases). The germline V gene encodes CDR1 SQVTM and CDR2 ANQGSEA. Trimming stripped 1 base from V and 0 bases from J, with 8 bases between. This CDR3 contains 14 residues. CDR3 DNA sequence: TGCAGCGTTGAAGGAGCGGCCAGCACAGATACGCAGTATTTT. Protein sequence: CSVEGAASTDTQYF.

The gene calls are TRBV28 and TRBJ2-3; D is uncertain. Germline V lookup: CDR1 MDHEN, CDR2 SYDVKM. Trimming took 6 bases from V and 0 from J, leaving 13 bases between them. The CDR3 is made up of 15 amino acids. CDR3 DNA: TGTGCCAGCAGCCGCAATTATGCTAGCACAGATACGCAGTATTTT. Its translation is CASSRNYASTDTQYF.

This chain links TRBV12-3 or TRBV12-4 with TRBJ1-2; D is unresolved. Trimming pared 7 bases from V and 4 bases from J, leaving 16 bases between. The CDR3 loop spans 14 amino acids. The CDR3 loop reads CASTPDGTPYGYTF. For the CDR3, the DNA is TGTGCCAGCACCCCGGACGGAACCCCCTATGGCTACACCTTC.

This chain uses TRBV5-1 with TRBJ2-5; D is possibly TRBD2 (6 bases). V shed 0 bases and J shed 1 base, with 10 bases lying between them. Looked up from germline, CDR1 is SGHRS and CDR2 is YFSETQ. CDR3 length equals 15 residues. Here the CDR3 reads CASSLGAGRQETQYF. The CDR3 DNA reads as TGCGCCAGCAGCTTGGGCGCGGGGCGCCAAGAGACCCAGTACTTC.

This clonotype has at least ten counts. The rearrangement uses TRBV20-1 and TRBJ2-1, with TRBD1 matching over 8 bases. Germline trimming cut 4 bases from V and 8 bases from J; bases unmatched to any gene: 13. Germline loops: CDR1 DFQATT, CDR2 SNEGSKA (reference sequence). CDR3 length: 15 amino acids. The CDR3 loop is CSAKTFRGQAYEQFF. The CDR3 DNA is TGCAGTGCTAAAACCTTCAGGGGGCAGGCTTATGAGCAGTTCTTC.

Many counts were recorded for this clonotype. The rearrangement links TRBV10-1 to TRBJ1-5; 9 bases agree with TRBD1. The CDR3 loop spans 12 amino acids. The germline V gene has CDR1 WNHNN and CDR2 SYGVQD (reference sequence). With V trimmed by 11 bases and J by 7 bases, 6 bases remained unmatched. CDR3 coding DNA: TGCGCCGGCGACAGGGGGTACCAGCCCCAGCATTTT. Amino acids: CAGDRGYQPQHF.

The rearrangement joins TRBV12-3 or TRBV12-4 to TRBJ2-3; TRBD2 agrees at 12 bases. The CDR3 is 16 residues long. V trimming: 8 bases; J trimming: 0 bases; junction bases outside the gene matches: 6. The CDR3 coding sequence is TGTGCCAGCGGGAGGACTAGCGGGGCGAGCACAGATACGCAGTATTTT. It translates to CASGRTSGASTDTQYF.